This T cell receptor beta chain comes out of a study of shared clonotypes between healthy human individuals. Overall study findings and caveats: In contrast to clonotypes shared by all four donors, non-shared clonotypes had lower generation probabilities.

The CDR3 covers 15 residues. Germline V gene sequence: CDR1 MNHNS, CDR2 SASEGT. Deletions cut 3 bases from V and 5 bases from J, with 13 bases between. A note on this clone: Its antigen remains unknown.

Donors comprised only Caucasian adults living in Nashville, Tennessee. At the deep level, the assay was run. The method was immunoSEQ multiplex PCR; TCRdb's version includes in-frame clones alone and lacks a portion of them. Among around 1 million clones, approximately 80% were seen once, and the ten largest hold roughly 1.5%. The specimen was memory CD4+ T cells sorted from blood. The subset is: CD45RA-negative fraction. The TCR sequence derives from a man aged 18 to 35 in good health. This chain joins TRBV6-1 and TRBJ1-4; D perhaps matches TRBD1 (5 bases). For the CDR3, the DNA is TGTGCCAGCAGTGATCGGGACCGAGTGAATGAAAAACTGTTTTTT. It codes for CASSDRDRVNEKLFF.